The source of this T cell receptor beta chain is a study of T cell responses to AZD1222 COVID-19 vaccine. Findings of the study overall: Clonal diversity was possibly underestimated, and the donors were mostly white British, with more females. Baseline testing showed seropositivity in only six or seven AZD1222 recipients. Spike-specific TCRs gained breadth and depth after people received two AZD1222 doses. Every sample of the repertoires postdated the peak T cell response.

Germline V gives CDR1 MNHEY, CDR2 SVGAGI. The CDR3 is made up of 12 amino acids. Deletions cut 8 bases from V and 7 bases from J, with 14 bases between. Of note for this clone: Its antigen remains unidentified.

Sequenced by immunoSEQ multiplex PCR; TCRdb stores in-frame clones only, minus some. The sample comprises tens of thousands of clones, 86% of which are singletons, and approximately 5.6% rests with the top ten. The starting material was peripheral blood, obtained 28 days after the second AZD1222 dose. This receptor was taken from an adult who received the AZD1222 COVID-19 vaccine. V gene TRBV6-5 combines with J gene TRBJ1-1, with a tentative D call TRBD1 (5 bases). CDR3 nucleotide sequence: TGTGCCAGCTCAGCGGGAGGGGTTGAAGCTTTCTTT. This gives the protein CASSAGGVEAFF.